The clone carrying this TCR beta chain was detected ten times or more. Its target is not known. Coverage ceases 3 residues before the CDR3 finishes, and the germline J gene fills in the end. The sample belongs to a study of T cell clonality in common variable immunodeficiency. Study observations and caveats: Reportedly, TCR beta sequences from common variable immunodeficiency showed fewer deletions and N-nucleotide insertions. CVID subjects showed higher TCRbeta clonality than healthy controls.

Profiled with immunoSEQ multiplex PCR; TCRdb holds only in-frame clones, not every one. The data list 40,000 to 60,000 clones, none observed once; 1.8% falls to the top ten. The CDR3 extends over 15 amino acids. Trimming pared 6 bases from V and 5 bases from J, leaving 19 bases between. Germline CDR1 reads KGHSH; CDR2 reads LQKENI. Input material: peripheral blood mononuclear cells. The V call is TRBV18, the J call TRBJ2-5, with D possibly TRBD1 on 6 matching bases. The sequence came from a person aged 18 to 75 in good health. CDR3 loop: CASSALTGPRETQYF. CDR3 bases read: TGTGCCAGCTCGGCCCTGACAGGCCCGCGGGAGACC.